A single sample gave rise to the 16 T cell receptor beta chains below, sequenced in a study of regulatory T cells in long-lasting Graves disease. Building the TCR beta libraries relied on iRepertoire HTBI primers, and CDR3 regions underwent Arm-PCR. Each CDR3 protein is one row after TCRdb ran MiXCR on the multiplex PCR reads. Seen here are a few hundred thousand distinct CDR3 sequences, around 22% observed once, and the top ten hold about a quarter. Regarding time point: persistent/refractory GD, antithyroid drugs over 5 years with positive TRAb. RNA isolated from PBMCs was used to make the TCR library. The material sequenced was peripheral blood mononuclear cells (PBMCs), taken when the disease was refractory, from a patient treated with antithyroid drugs. These receptors all come from a female donor with Graves disease.

This clonotype was counted only a few times. This chain joins TRBV29-1 and TRBJ2-2; 7 bases are a match to TRBD1. The CDR3 length is 14 residues. Germline values: CDR1 SQVTM, CDR2 ANQGSEA. Unmatched junction bases numbered 4, after V lost 6 bases and J lost 0 bases. The CDR3 DNA is TGCAGCGTAGCGACAGGGACGAACACCGGGGAGCTGTTTTTT. It codes for CSVATGTNTGELFF.

The V call is TRBV30, the J call TRBJ1-2, with D possibly being TRBD1 (5 bases). The germline CDR1 and CDR2 sequences are GTSNPN and SVGIG (reference sequence). The germline V and J ends were trimmed by 6 bases and 4 bases, with 18 bases remaining between them. This CDR3 contains 14 residues. The CDR3 loop is CACQPGGVFYGYTF. The CDR3 coding sequence is TGTGCCTGTCAACCCGGGGGGGTTTTCTATGGCTACACCTTC.

V usage is TRBV5-1 and J usage is TRBJ2-5, with 12 nucleotides matching TRBD2. V trimming: 4 bases; J trimming: 6 bases; junction bases outside the gene matches: 16. Germline CDR1 is SGHRS and CDR2 is YFSETQ. The CDR3 is 18 residues long. The chain's CDR3 is CASSGGSLAGGPSKTQYF. The CDR3 DNA is TGCGCCAGCAGCGGGGGATCCCTAGCGGGAGGGCCGTCGAAGACCCAGTACTTC.

The genes are TRBV5-1 and TRBJ2-7; D remains unclear. The CDR3 totals 14 residues. Germline-derived CDR1 and CDR2 are SGHRS and YFSETQ. Trimming removed 2 bases from V and 5 bases from J, with 14 bases in between. The CDR3 here is CASSLVPKGHEQYF. The CDR3 DNA reads TGCGCCAGCAGCTTAGTGCCTAAAGGCCACGAGCAGTACTTC. Drawing the rest from reference TRBV5-1 and TRBJ2-7, the complete variable domain is KAGVTQTPRYLIKTRGQQVTLSCSPISGHRSVSWYQQTPGQGLQFLFEYFSETQRNKGNFPGRFSGRQFSNSRSEMNVSTLELGDSALYLCASSLVPKGHEQYFGPGTRLTVT.

This clonotype appeared once. CDR3 sequence (DNA): TGTGCCAGCAGGGCCGGGACAGAAGCCTACGAGCAGTACTTC. This codes for CASRAGTEAYEQYF. V and J are TRBV7-2 and TRBJ2-7, with TRBD1 identical over 7 bases. Looked up from germline, CDR1 is SGHTA and CDR2 is FQGNSA. The length of the CDR3 is 14 residues. V lost 6 bases and J lost 2; bases outside the gene matches: 7.

The genes are TRBV5-1 and TRBJ1-2, with unresolved D. The ends were cut back, 0 bases at V and 8 bases at J, with 5 bases in the middle. CDR3 size: 11 residues. Germline V gene sequence: CDR1 SGHRS, CDR2 YFSETQ. In nucleotides, the CDR3 is TGCGCCAGCAGCTTGGGGTGGGGCTACACCTTC. As protein: CASSLGWGYTF.

This clonotype appeared a few times. The V call is TRBV16, the J call TRBJ1-5, with D hard to call. Germline assignment: CDR1 KGHSY and CDR2 FQNENV. The CDR3 spans 14 residues. V was shortened by 4 bases and J by 5 bases, with 12 bases between the two germline ends. CDR3 DNA sequence: TGTGCCAGCAGCCTCGGACGGGTATATCAGCCCCAGCATTTT. This encodes CASSLGRVYQPQHF.

The rearrangement joins TRBV5-1 to TRBJ2-7; 9 nucleotides align to TRBD2. Germline CDR1 and CDR2: SGHRS and YFSETQ. V was pared by 0 bases and J by 5 bases, with 9 bases of the junction left unmatched. CDR3 length: 16 residues. The CDR3 nucleotides read TGCGCCAGCAGCTTGGCCGGCTTAGCGGGAGCTGACGAGCAGTACTTC. It translates to CASSLAGLAGADEQYF.

This clonotype has a count of ten or more. The chain carries TRBV6-9 and TRBJ2-7; D is undetermined. The CDR3 length is 14 residues. V was cut by 3 bases and J by 4 bases, with 13 bases left in between. The germline CDR1 and CDR2 sequences are MNHGY and SVAAGI. The CDR3 here is CASSYDGGAYEQYF. In DNA form, the CDR3 reads TGTGCCAGCAGTTACGACGGTGGCGCATACGAGCAGTACTTC.

This clonotype appeared a few times. The chain is built from TRBV19 and TRBJ1-1, with 10 positions matching TRBD1. From germline, CDR1 is LNHDA and CDR2 SQIVND (reference sequence). Trimming removed 5 bases from V and 10 bases from J; junction bases left unmatched: 7. The CDR3 contains 13 residues. The CDR3 region is CASSVDRGHGAFF. In DNA, the CDR3 is TGTGCCAGTAGTGTCGACAGGGGGCATGGAGCTTTCTTT.

As to this clonotype: This could be a read error, since a much larger clone is one nucleotide away. The gene calls are TRBV28 and TRBJ1-2; D gene ambiguous. Germline V gives CDR1 MDHEN, CDR2 SYDVKM. This CDR3 region has 12 residues. CDR3 loop: CASSTGPNGYIF. In DNA form, the CDR3 reads TGTGCCAGCAGCACCGGCCCCAATGGCTACATCTTC.

This clonotype was counted a single time. This may be a read error: a much more frequent sequence differs by one nucleotide. V and J are TRBV9 and TRBJ2-7; 12 nucleotides agree with TRBD2. Germline V gene lookup returns CDR1 SGDLS and CDR2 YYNGEE. This CDR3 has 16 amino acids. CDR3 bases: TGTGTCAGCAGCCCCATCCCTAGCGGGAGGGCCTACGAGCAGTACTTC. It encodes CVSSPIPSGRAYEQYF.

In its sample, this clonotype was seen a few times. The chain carries TRBV2 and TRBJ2-2; 12 positions agree with TRBD1. There are 19 residues in the CDR3. V lost 3 bases, J lost 4 bases, and 12 bases stayed unmatched. Germline V gene lookup returns CDR1 SNHLY and CDR2 FYNNEI. In DNA, the CDR3 is TGTGCCAGCAGTGACTGGTTCCGGGACAGGGGGCCTGGCACCGGGGAGCTGTTTTTT. Amino acids: CASSDWFRDRGPGTGELFF.

This clonotype appeared many times. For the CDR3, the DNA is TGTGCCTGGAGTAGGGAGGGGGAGACCCAGTACTTC. Translated, it gives CAWSREGETQYF. V usage is TRBV30 and J usage is TRBJ2-5; the match to TRBD2 covers 7 bases. V dropped 2 bases and J dropped 5; count of bases not matched to a gene: 2. Per germline, CDR1 GTSNPN and CDR2 SVGIG (reference sequence). The CDR3 loop spans 12 amino acids.

This chain connects TRBV19 to TRBJ2-5, with D uncertain. The CDR3 extends over 9 amino acids. Germline CDR1 and CDR2: LNHDA and SQIVND (reference sequence). V was trimmed by 9 bases and J by 3 bases, leaving 2 bases between them. In DNA form, the CDR3 reads TGTGCCAGAAAAGAGACCCAGTACTTC. Amino acids: CARKETQYF.

A few counts support this clonotype. This chain links TRBV5-1 with TRBJ2-7, with 13 nucleotides matching TRBD2. The CDR3 consists of 17 residues. With V trimmed by 4 bases and J by 5 bases, 12 bases remained unmatched. Germline V lookup: CDR1 SGHRS, CDR2 YFSETQ. The CDR3 region is CASSRTSGSWGLDEQYF. The CDR3 coding sequence is TGCGCCAGCAGCAGGACTAGCGGGAGTTGGGGCCTTGACGAGCAGTACTTC.